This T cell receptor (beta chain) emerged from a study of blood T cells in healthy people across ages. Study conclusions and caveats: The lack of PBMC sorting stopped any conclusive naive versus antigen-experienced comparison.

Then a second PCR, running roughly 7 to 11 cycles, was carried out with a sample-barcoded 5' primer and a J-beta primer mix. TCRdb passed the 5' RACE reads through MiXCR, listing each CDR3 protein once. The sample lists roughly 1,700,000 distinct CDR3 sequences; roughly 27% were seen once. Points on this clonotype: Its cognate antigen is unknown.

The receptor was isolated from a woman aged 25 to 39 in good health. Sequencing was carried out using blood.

Here the CDR3 DNA reads TGTGCCAGTAGCGCGGCAGGATCCCGCAATCAGCCCCAGCATTTT. Its protein product is CASSAAGSRNQPQHF. The J gene is TRBJ1-5, the V gene TRBV19; no definite D call. The ends were cut back, 6 bases at V and 2 bases at J, with 14 bases in the middle. Germline V gene sequence: CDR1 LNHDA, CDR2 SQIVND (reference sequence). This CDR3 contains 15 residues.